These T cell receptor beta chains were read from a single sample in a study of blood T cell repertoires in COVID-19. Assay used: immunoSEQ multiplex PCR; TCRdb lists only in-frame clones, some missing. Counted here are some 270,000 clones, roughly 89% occurring once; the ten biggest clones make up under 2.5%. The specimen sequenced was PBMCs or T cells enriched from blood (not recorded which). These receptors came from a woman aged 55-70 years who had recovered from COVID-19. Both conserved end residues are part of each CDR3. D genes are given only for firm matches. Clone size is given for some rows only: seen once, a few or many times, or a class if the clone is expanded.

V gene,clone size,J gene,D gene,CDR3 protein,CDR3 DNA
TRBV15,-,TRBJ2-7,-,CATSPTSEGLADYEQYF,TGTGCCACCAGCCCTACCTCGGAGGGGCTAGCAGATTACGAGCAGTACTTC
TRBV12-3/TRBV12-4,-,TRBJ1-2,-,CASSLGYRGYTF,TGTGCCAGCAGTTTAGGGTACCGGGGCTACACCTTC
TRBV5-4,-,TRBJ1-3,-,CASSFPTGPSGNTIYF,TGTGCCAGCAGCTTCCCAACAGGACCCTCTGGAAACACCATATATTTT
TRBV28,-,TRBJ1-5,TRBD1,CASSLTGPHLEPQHF,TGTGCCAGCAGTTTGACAGGGCCCCACTTGGAACCCCAGCATTTT
TRBV7-9,-,TRBJ1-1,TRBD1,CASSTTSGQANTEAFF,TGTGCCAGCAGCACTACCTCTGGACAGGCGAACACTGAAGCTTTCTTT
TRBV4-1,-,TRBJ2-3,TRBD2,CASSQPQRGVMGDTQYF,TGCGCCAGCAGCCAACCTCAGCGGGGGGTGATGGGGGATACGCAGTATTTT
TRBV6-5,-,TRBJ1-4,-,CASRDQGVNEKLFF,TGTGCCAGCAGAGATCAGGGCGTGAATGAAAAACTGTTTTTT
TRBV3-1/TRBV3-2,-,TRBJ2-7,-,CASRGGAGAYEQYF,TGTGCCAGCAGAGGGGGGGCAGGGGCCTACGAGCAGTACTTC
TRBV3-1/TRBV3-2,-,TRBJ1-1,-,CASRFSGNTEAFF,TGTGCCAGTCGATTTTCGGGGAACACTGAAGCTTTCTTT
TRBV6-5,-,TRBJ2-1,TRBD2,CASSYSLGTSDNEQFF,TGTGCCAGCAGTTACTCGCTCGGGACTAGCGACAATGAGCAGTTCTTC
TRBV18,-,TRBJ1-2,-,CASLPLGREGEGYTF,TGTGCCAGCTTACCCCTGGGCAGAGAGGGCGAGGGCTACACCTTC
TRBV11-2,-,TRBJ1-3,-,CASRFPSGNTIYF,TGTGCCAGCAGATTTCCATCTGGAAACACCATATATTTT
TRBV28,-,TRBJ2-1,TRBD2,CASSWEGADNEQFF,TGTGCCAGCAGTTGGGAGGGAGCGGATAATGAGCAGTTCTTC
TRBV9,-,TRBJ2-3,TRBD2,CASSFSGRGGGDTQYF,TGTGCCAGCAGTTTTAGCGGGAGAGGGGGTGGAGATACGCAGTATTTT
TRBV21-1,once,TRBJ2-1,-,CASSVPTRGLANEQFF,TGTGCCAGCAGCGTCCCGACGCGGGGGCTGGCCAATGAGCAGTTCTTC
TRBV7-2,few,TRBJ1-4,-,CASSPTRGGANEKLFF,TGTGCCAGCAGCCCAACCCGGGGAGGGGCTAATGAAAAACTGTTTTTT
TRBV28,-,TRBJ1-1,-,CASSLASGSPVEAFF,TGTGCCAGCAGTTTGGCATCGGGGAGTCCGGTTGAAGCTTTCTTT
TRBV7-9,once,TRBJ2-5,-,CASSKGLPAGSAQYF,TGTGCCAGCAGCAAGGGACTTCCGGCGGGGTCGGCCCAGTACTTC
TRBV18,-,TRBJ1-2,-,CASSLDSNYGYTF,TGTGCCAGCTCTCTAGACAGCAACTATGGCTACACCTTC
TRBV15,once,TRBJ2-3,-,CATSPRVAADTQYF,TGTGCCACCAGCCCCCGGGTAGCGGCCGATACGCAGTATTTT
TRBV7-3,-,TRBJ2-1,-,CASSLDGSAYNEQFF,TGTGCCAGCAGCTTAGACGGGAGCGCTTACAATGAGCAGTTCTTC
TRBV6-4,-,TRBJ2-3,-,CASSEQGSDTQYF,TGTGCCAGCAGTGAGCAGGGGTCAGATACGCAGTATTTT
TRBV19,-,TRBJ1-2,-,CASSITLGANYGYTF,TGTGCCAGTAGTATAACCCTCGGTGCTAACTATGGCTACACCTTC
TRBV5-1,-,TRBJ2-7,TRBD1,CASSSQDRASYEQYF,TGCGCCAGCAGCTCACAGGACAGGGCCTCCTACGAGCAGTACTTC
TRBV9,-,TRBJ2-3,-,CASSVSPSLRSGTDTQYF,TGTGCCAGCAGCGTAAGTCCTAGCCTCCGTTCTGGCACAGATACGCAGTATTTT
TRBV6-5,-,TRBJ2-2,TRBD1,CASTRDSNTGELFF,TGTGCCAGCACTAGGGACAGTAACACCGGGGAGCTGTTTTTT
TRBV29-1,few,TRBJ2-7,-,CSVSEVSYEQYF,TGCAGCGTTTCTGAGGTTTCCTACGAGCAGTACTTC
TRBV28,-,TRBJ2-7,-,CASSIQVAGMREQYF,TGTGCCAGCAGTATCCAAGTCGCGGGCATGAGGGAGCAGTACTTC
TRBV5-1,once,TRBJ2-3,-,CASSLKQGTDTQYF,TGCGCCAGCAGCTTGAAGCAGGGCACAGATACGCAGTATTTT
TRBV6-5,-,TRBJ1-5,-,CASSYSTNPNQPQHF,TGTGCCAGCAGTTACTCGACTAACCCGAATCAGCCCCAGCATTTT
TRBV3-1/TRBV3-2,-,TRBJ2-4,TRBD2,CASSPRTSGPKNIQYF,TGTGCCAGCAGCCCTAGGACTAGCGGGCCCAAAAACATTCAGTACTTC
TRBV3-1/TRBV3-2,-,TRBJ1-6,-,CASSPSGSGGSPLHF,TGTGCCAGCAGCCCTAGTGGCTCCGGGGGTTCACCCCTCCACTTT
TRBV3-1/TRBV3-2,-,TRBJ1-6,-,CASSQAGQGRNSPLHF,TGTGCCAGCAGCCAAGCGGGGCAGGGGCGGAATTCACCCCTCCACTTT
TRBV27,-,TRBJ1-1,-,CASSPGLGNTEAFF,TGTGCCAGCAGCCCCGGACTGGGGAACACTGAAGCTTTCTTT
TRBV9,-,TRBJ2-5,-,CASSAIQGSETQYF,TGTGCCAGCAGCGCTATACAGGGAAGCGAGACCCAGTACTTC
TRBV28,once,TRBJ1-4,-,CASSLWQDYEKLFF,TGTGCCAGCAGTTTATGGCAGGATTATGAAAAACTGTTTTTT
TRBV6-5,-,TRBJ1-4,-,CASSYLGPISGEKLFF,TGTGCCAGCAGTTACCTTGGGCCCATAAGCGGGGAAAAACTGTTTTTT
TRBV27,-,TRBJ1-5,-,CASSSRVYQPQHF,TGTGCCAGCAGTTCCCGGGTATATCAGCCCCAGCATTTT
TRBV5-1,once,TRBJ2-3,-,CASSRDTATDTQYF,TGCGCCAGCAGCCGGGACACAGCCACAGATACGCAGTATTTT
TRBV9,-,TRBJ1-6,TRBD1,CASTGTGGSPLHF,TGTGCCAGCACCGGGACAGGGGGTTCACCCCTCCACTTT
TRBV6-5,-,TRBJ2-7,-,CASSYSRFGEFYEQYF,TGTGCCAGCAGTTACTCGAGGTTTGGCGAATTCTACGAGCAGTACTTC
TRBV9,-,TRBJ2-5,-,CASSGPGTPSAQYF,TGTGCCAGCAGCGGTCCCGGGACTCCCTCAGCCCAGTACTTC
TRBV27,-,TRBJ1-6,-,CASSLSGSSYNSPLHF,TGTGCCAGCAGTTTAAGCGGCAGCTCCTATAATTCACCCCTCCACTTT
TRBV30,-,TRBJ1-2,-,CAWARQFYGYTF,TGTGCCTGGGCTCGACAGTTCTATGGCTACACCTTC
TRBV5-1,-,TRBJ1-1,TRBD1,CASSPRDSMNTEAFF,TGCGCCAGCAGCCCCCGGGACAGCATGAACACTGAAGCTTTCTTT
TRBV18,-,TRBJ1-2,-,CASSPRNSGDGYTF,TGTGCCAGCTCACCACGGAATAGCGGGGATGGCTACACCTTC
TRBV5-1,-,TRBJ1-6,-,CASSLALWEDSPLHF,TGCGCCAGCAGCTTGGCCCTCTGGGAGGATTCACCCCTCCACTTT
TRBV27,-,TRBJ2-7,TRBD2,CASSLAVAYEQYF,TGTGCCAGTTCGCTAGCGGTTGCCTACGAGCAGTACTTC
TRBV30,-,TRBJ1-2,TRBD1,CAWSGDRGPYGYTF,TGTGCCTGGAGTGGGGACAGGGGACCTTATGGCTACACCTTC
TRBV15,-,TRBJ1-4,-,CATSRDLAEKLFF,TGTGCCACCAGCAGAGATCTGGCAGAAAAACTGTTTTTT
TRBV27,-,TRBJ1-4,-,CASSSEGAGYNEKLFF,TGTGCCAGCAGTTCAGAAGGGGCCGGATATAATGAAAAACTGTTTTTT
TRBV2,-,TRBJ1-6,-,CASSGATVLVTHF,TGTGCCAGCAGTGGGGCGACAGTTCTAGTCACCCACTTT
TRBV5-1,once,TRBJ2-6,-,CASSSQGSGANVLTF,TGCGCCAGCAGCTCGCAGGGCTCTGGGGCCAACGTCCTGACTTTC
TRBV7-2,few,TRBJ2-7,TRBD1,CASSLARTGGNKQYF,TGTGCCAGCAGCTTAGCCCGGACAGGGGGAAACAAGCAGTACTTC